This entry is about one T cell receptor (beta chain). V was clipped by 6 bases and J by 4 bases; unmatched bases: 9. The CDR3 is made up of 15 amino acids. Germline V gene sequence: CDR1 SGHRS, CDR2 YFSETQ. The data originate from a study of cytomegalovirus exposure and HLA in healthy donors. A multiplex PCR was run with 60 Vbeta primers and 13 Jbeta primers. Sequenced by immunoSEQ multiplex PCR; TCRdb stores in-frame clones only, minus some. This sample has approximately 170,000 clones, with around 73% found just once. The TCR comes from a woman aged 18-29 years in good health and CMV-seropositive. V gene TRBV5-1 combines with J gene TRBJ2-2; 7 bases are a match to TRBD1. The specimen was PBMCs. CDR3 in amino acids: CASNQQGPGTGELFF. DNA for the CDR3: TGCGCCAGCAACCAACAGGGGCCGGGCACCGGGGAGCTGTTTTTT.